This T cell receptor (beta chain) is from a study of Siglec-9 on CD8 T cells in melanoma. Study results and caveats: In melanoma tumors, a Siglec-9-marked effector memory CD8+ subset reportedly appeared to accumulate.

Turning to this clone: What it recognizes is unknown.

Data came from immunoSEQ multiplex PCR; TCRdb stores just in-frame clones and leaves some out. The sample shows more than 25,000 clones, 80% of them seen only once. CDR1 and CDR2 (germline): SGHAT, FQNNGV. Trimming took off 0 bases at V and 0 bases at J, with 9 bases between the two ends. There are 15 residues in the CDR3. This sequence joins TRBV11-2 and TRBJ2-7; D call uncertain. Sequencing input: Siglec-9- CD8+ T cells sorted from blood. The clonotype comes from a human donor in good health. CDR3 amino acids: CASSLDLGFSYEQYV. Here the CDR3 DNA reads TGTGCCAGCAGCTTAGATCTGGGTTTCTCCTACGAGCAGTACGTC.